This T cell receptor (beta chain) was sequenced for a study of OX40 agonist ivuxolimab in advanced cancers. Study background: Eligibility rules accepted prior anti-PD-1, anti-PD-L1 or anti-CTLA-4 therapy, and over 35% had some.

Sampled blood was obtained at baseline, cycle 4 day 1, and cycle 7 day 1. Note on this clone: Its target is not known.

Findings and limits, study-wide: Antigen targets of the expanded peripheral T cells went undetermined.

Germline V gene lookup returns CDR1 GTSNPN and CDR2 SVGIG (reference sequence). After removal of 1 base from V and 3 bases from J, the junction contained 6 bases not matched to a gene. CDR3 length: 17 residues. Sequenced by immunoSEQ multiplex PCR; TCRdb stores in-frame clones only, minus some. The sample holds 75,000 to 95,000 clones, about 91% seen once. The chain joins TRBV30 to TRBJ2-3, with 14 bases lining up with TRBD2. The sequences come from CD4+ or CD8+ T cells sorted from blood, collected in a trial of the OX40 agonist ivuxolimab. This receptor was obtained from an adult with an advanced solid tumor such as melanoma, head and neck, liver or kidney cancer. The CDR3 here is CAWSGGLAGGGTDTQYF. In DNA form, the CDR3 reads TGTGCCTGGAGTGGAGGACTAGCGGGAGGAGGGACAGATACGCAGTATTTT.